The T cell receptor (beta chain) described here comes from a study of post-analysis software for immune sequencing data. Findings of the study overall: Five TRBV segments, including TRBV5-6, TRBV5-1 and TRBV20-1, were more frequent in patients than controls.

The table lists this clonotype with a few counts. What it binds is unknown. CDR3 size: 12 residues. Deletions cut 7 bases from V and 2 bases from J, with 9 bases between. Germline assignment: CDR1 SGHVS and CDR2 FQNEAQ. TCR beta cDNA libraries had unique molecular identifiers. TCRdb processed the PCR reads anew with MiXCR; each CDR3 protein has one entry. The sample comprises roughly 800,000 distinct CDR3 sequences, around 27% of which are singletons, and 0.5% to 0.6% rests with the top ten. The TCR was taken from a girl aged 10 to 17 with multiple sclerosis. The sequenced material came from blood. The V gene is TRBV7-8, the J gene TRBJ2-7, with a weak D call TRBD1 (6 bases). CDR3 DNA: TGTGCCAGCACCAGGGGTCCCTACGAGCAGTACTTC. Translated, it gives CASTRGPYEQYF.